This is a list of T cell receptor beta chains from one sample in a study of blood T cells in healthy people across ages. TCRdb redid the calling of the 5' RACE reads with MiXCR, one entry per CDR3 protein. Here the sample spans approximately 490,000 distinct CDR3 sequences, 24% being singletons. These data also formed part of another study, on T cells of mothers and their children.

The specimen sequenced was blood. The source of these receptors is a boy aged 5-17 years in good health. CDR3s include the opening cysteine and the closing phenylalanine or tryptophan. Fields, in order: J gene, D gene, clone size, V gene, CDR3 protein, CDR3 DNA. A D gene is named only where the DNA matches it firmly. Part of the rows lack a size; the others show once, few, many or a class for expanded clones.

j_gene: TRBJ2-7
d_gene: NA
abundance: NA
v_gene: TRBV4-2
CDR3aa: CASSQDGHEQYF
CDR3nt: TGTGCCAGCAGCCAAGACGGGCACGAGCAGTACTTC

j_gene: TRBJ2-5
d_gene: NA
abundance: few
v_gene: TRBV6-2/TRBV6-3
CDR3aa: CASSYIQETQYF
CDR3nt: TGTGCCAGCAGTTACATCCAAGAGACCCAGTACTTC

j_gene: TRBJ1-1
d_gene: NA
abundance: NA
v_gene: TRBV20-1
CDR3aa: CSARQSLNTEAFF
CDR3nt: TGCAGTGCCCGACAGAGTTTAAACACTGAAGCTTTCTTT

j_gene: TRBJ2-6
d_gene: NA
abundance: NA
v_gene: TRBV11-2
CDR3aa: CASSSQGQYSSGANVLTF
CDR3nt: TGTGCCAGCAGCTCCCAGGGACAATATAGCTCTGGGGCCAACGTCCTGACTTTC

j_gene: TRBJ2-4
d_gene: TRBD2
abundance: NA
v_gene: TRBV7-2
CDR3aa: CASSGLADLAKNIQYF
CDR3nt: TGTGCCAGCAGCGGACTAGCGGACCTAGCCAAAAACATTCAGTACTTC

j_gene: TRBJ1-2
d_gene: NA
abundance: NA
v_gene: TRBV9
CDR3aa: CASSVGRGQSF
CDR3nt: TGTGCCAGCAGCGTAGGTAGAGGACAGTCCTTC

j_gene: TRBJ2-5
d_gene: NA
abundance: NA
v_gene: TRBV6-1
CDR3aa: CASSDLIREVGETQYF
CDR3nt: TGTGCCAGCAGTGACCTAATCAGGGAAGTAGGGGAGACCCAGTACTTC

j_gene: TRBJ2-7
d_gene: TRBD2
abundance: few
v_gene: TRBV7-9
CDR3aa: CASRKIGRLAGLPYEQYF
CDR3nt: TGTGCCAGCAGAAAAATCGGGAGACTAGCGGGTTTGCCCTACGAGCAGTACTTC

j_gene: TRBJ1-2
d_gene: NA
abundance: few
v_gene: TRBV28
CDR3aa: CASRLLYGYTF
CDR3nt: TGTGCCAGCCGGTTGCTCTATGGCTACACCTTC

j_gene: TRBJ2-3
d_gene: TRBD2
abundance: few
v_gene: TRBV9
CDR3aa: CASSAGGGALSTDTQYF
CDR3nt: TGTGCCAGCAGCGCCGGGGGGGGAGCGCTGAGCACAGATACGCAGTATTTT

j_gene: TRBJ1-4
d_gene: NA
abundance: few
v_gene: TRBV6-2/TRBV6-3
CDR3aa: CASSYAGATNEKLFF
CDR3nt: TGTGCCAGCAGTTACGCGGGGGCAACTAATGAAAAACTGTTTTTT

j_gene: TRBJ1-6
d_gene: TRBD1
abundance: few
v_gene: TRBV7-2
CDR3aa: CASSLGQGREAPLHF
CDR3nt: TGTGCCAGCAGCTTGGGACAGGGTAGGGAGGCACCCCTCCACTTT

j_gene: TRBJ1-1
d_gene: TRBD1
abundance: NA
v_gene: TRBV28
CDR3aa: CASSLSTGGITEAFF
CDR3nt: TGTGCCAGCAGTTTATCTACAGGGGGAATCACTGAAGCTTTCTTT

j_gene: TRBJ2-7
d_gene: TRBD2
abundance: NA
v_gene: TRBV9
CDR3aa: CASGPGLAENEQYF
CDR3nt: TGTGCCAGCGGACCGGGACTAGCAGAAAACGAGCAGTACTTC

j_gene: TRBJ2-1
d_gene: TRBD2
abundance: few
v_gene: TRBV7-9
CDR3aa: CASSLAREDEQFF
CDR3nt: TGTGCCAGCAGCTTAGCGCGGGAGGATGAGCAGTTCTTC

j_gene: TRBJ2-7
d_gene: TRBD2
abundance: many
v_gene: TRBV28
CDR3aa: CASSSQGGRSYEQYF
CDR3nt: TGTGCCAGCAGTTCCCAGGGAGGGCGGAGCTACGAGCAGTACTTC

j_gene: TRBJ1-3
d_gene: NA
abundance: few
v_gene: TRBV19
CDR3aa: CATGISGNTIYF
CDR3nt: TGTGCTACAGGGATCTCTGGAAACACCATATATTTT

j_gene: TRBJ1-2
d_gene: NA
abundance: NA
v_gene: TRBV12-3/TRBV12-4
CDR3aa: CASSLQGWGYTF
CDR3nt: TGTGCCAGCAGTTTACAGGGTTGGGGCTACACCTTC

j_gene: TRBJ2-6
d_gene: TRBD2
abundance: many
v_gene: TRBV28
CDR3aa: CASNIGTSVSGANVLTF
CDR3nt: TGTGCCAGCAACATCGGGACTAGCGTGTCTGGGGCCAACGTCCTGACTTTC

j_gene: TRBJ2-7
d_gene: NA
abundance: NA
v_gene: TRBV7-2
CDR3aa: CASSLGYLPLAQYF
CDR3nt: TGTGCCAGCAGCTTAGGCTACCTACCCTTGGCGCAGTACTTC

j_gene: TRBJ2-1
d_gene: NA
abundance: few
v_gene: TRBV12-3/TRBV12-4
CDR3aa: CASSRGRLGDEQFF
CDR3nt: TGTGCCAGCAGTCGTGGCCGACTAGGGGATGAGCAGTTCTTC

j_gene: TRBJ1-2
d_gene: NA
abundance: NA
v_gene: TRBV28
CDR3aa: CASSSWGRGGYGYTF
CDR3nt: TGTGCCAGCAGTTCCTGGGGGCGGGGCGGATATGGCTACACCTTC

j_gene: TRBJ2-1
d_gene: TRBD2
abundance: NA
v_gene: TRBV11-1
CDR3aa: CASSQGLAGGDDSYNEQFF
CDR3nt: TGTGCCAGCAGCCAGGGCCTAGCGGGGGGCGACGATTCCTACAATGAGCAGTTCTTC

j_gene: TRBJ2-3
d_gene: TRBD1
abundance: few
v_gene: TRBV7-9
CDR3aa: CASSSTGSGTDTQYF
CDR3nt: TGTGCCAGCAGCTCGACAGGGTCGGGCACAGATACGCAGTATTTT